These 7 T cell receptor beta chains were sequenced from one sample in a study of control samples from healthy donors and cancer patients. Generated by immunoSEQ multiplex PCR, the TCRdb table keeps only in-frame clones and is missing some. The sample records 100,000 to 150,000 clones, about 88% being singletons. The sequenced sample consisted of blood. The source is a man between 18 and 29 years old in good health.

This clone was recorded a few times. One end of the junction is discordant with germline, which a read error may explain. V and J are TRBV7-7 and TRBJ2-2, with 11 bases lining up with TRBD2. Germline values: CDR1 SSHAT, CDR2 FNYEAQ (reference sequence). CDR3 length: 17 amino acids. The CDR3 bases are TGTGCTAGCAGCTCACGACTAGCGGGGCTCAACACCGGGGAGCTGTTTTTT. This encodes CASSSRLAGLNTGELFF.

The chain recombines TRBV5-1 with TRBJ2-2; no reliable D call. The CDR3 is 15 residues long. V lost 6 bases to trimming and J lost 0 bases, with 12 bases between them. The germline V gene has CDR1 SGHRS and CDR2 YFSETQ. CDR3 sequence reads: CASMKGASNTGELFF. In DNA form, the CDR3 reads TGCGCCAGCATGAAAGGCGCCTCGAACACCGGGGAGCTGTTTTTT.

The chain joins TRBV6-5 to TRBJ1-1; D not resolved. This CDR3 is 14 amino acids long. CDR1 and CDR2 from the germline V gene are MNHEY and SVGAGI. V was shortened by 5 bases and J by 0 bases, with 10 bases between the two germline ends. CDR3 nucleotide sequence: TGTGCCAGCAGTCAACAGCTCATGAACACTGAAGCTTTCTTT. It specifies CASSQQLMNTEAFF.

J is TRBJ1-1 and V is TRBV28; D is possibly TRBD1 (5 bases). The V end was cut by 4 bases, the J end by 0 bases, with 18 bases between. CDR3 length: 17 residues. Germline-derived CDR1 and CDR2 are MDHEN and SYDVKM. This chain's CDR3 is CASSSPRAGSMNTEAFF. The CDR3 coding sequence is TGTGCCAGCAGTTCTCCCAGGGCTGGGTCCATGAACACTGAAGCTTTCTTT.

V gene TRBV2 combines with J gene TRBJ2-7; 10 positions agree with TRBD1. The CDR3 spans 15 residues. Germline values: CDR1 SNHLY, CDR2 FYNNEI. Germline trimming cut 6 bases from V and 2 bases from J; bases unmatched to any gene: 7. The CDR3 loop reads CASSLSGTGAYEQYF. CDR3 DNA sequence: TGTGCCAGCAGCCTGTCCGGGACAGGGGCCTACGAGCAGTACTTC.

The chain employs TRBV11-2 and TRBJ1-2, with D hard to call. The V end was cut by 5 bases, the J end by 2 bases, with 9 bases between. Germline CDR1 is SGHAT and CDR2 is FQNNGV. The CDR3 runs 13 residues. CDR3 in amino acids: CASSEDPNYGYTF. For the CDR3, the DNA is TGTGCCAGCAGCGAAGACCCAAACTATGGCTACACCTTC.

V and J are TRBV4-3 and TRBJ2-3; TRBD2 is a possible D gene (5 bases). Germline V gives CDR1 LGHNA, CDR2 YSLEER. V lost 0 bases to trimming and J lost 3 bases, with 13 bases between them. This CDR3 comprises 16 residues. The CDR3 sequence: CASSQDRERLTDTQYF. The DNA of the CDR3 is TGCGCCAGCAGCCAAGATAGGGAGCGTCTTACAGATACGCAGTATTTT.